The 4 T cell receptor beta chains reported below all come from one sample, sequenced in a study of T cells after somatic rescue of genetic block (dated by TCRdb to about 2020). Receptors were amplified or captured by the immunoSEQ multiplex PCR assay. Drawn from immuneACCESS, this table holds only the in-frame rearrangements with V and J called that TCRdb kept. Clones are partly lost; checked studies trace under half to an unresolved V gene and leave the rest unexplained. The sample yields roughly 71,000 clones; approximately 90% were counted once. Approximately 3% of the sample comes from the top ten. Sequencing used peripheral blood mononuclear cells (PBMCs). These receptors originate from a man between 25 and 39 years old.

This chain links TRBV9 with TRBJ2-2; D is unresolved. CDR1 and CDR2 (germline): SGDLS, YYNGEE. The CDR3 has 16 amino acids. Trimming removed 1 base at V and 4 bases at J, with 14 bases between. The CDR3 here is CASSVSSDGSTGELFF. CDR3 nucleotides: TGTGCCAGCAGCGTAAGCAGTGATGGTAGCACCGGGGAGCTGTTTTTT. The full variable domain, its missing parts supplied by reference TRBV9 and TRBJ2-2, is DSGVTQTPKHLITATGQRVTLRCSPRSGDLSVYWYQQSLDQGLQFLIQYYNGEERAKGNILERFSAQQFPDLHSELNLSSLELGDSALYFCASSVSSDGSTGELFFGEGSRLTVL.

This chain connects TRBV27 to TRBJ2-1; 8 positions match TRBD2. Germline CDR1 and CDR2: MNHEY and SMNVEV (reference sequence). The CDR3 length is 16 residues. Trimming cost V 5 bases and J 5 bases; bases outside gene matches: 11. CDR3 DNA sequence: TGTGCCAGCAGTCTCGGGAGCGGGGGTGCCCACAATGAGCAGTTCTTC. Protein product: CASSLGSGGAHNEQFF.

This clone was detected a few times. The CDR3 loop reads CASSQGVGPGELFF. In nucleotides, the CDR3 is TGTGCCAGCAGTCAGGGGGTGGGGCCCGGGGAGCTGTTTTTT. This rearrangement joins TRBV2 to TRBJ2-2; 7 bases match TRBD1. The CDR3 has 14 residues. Germline CDR1 SNHLY, CDR2 FYNNEI. The V gene end was trimmed by 5 bases and the J gene end by 6 bases; junction bases not matched to a gene: 6.

The gene calls are TRBV30 and TRBJ2-7; D is possibly TRBD1 (5 bases). The germline V gene encodes CDR1 GTSNPN and CDR2 SVGIG (reference sequence). The V end was cut by 2 bases, the J end by 2 bases, with 10 bases between. The CDR3 spans 13 residues. For the CDR3, the DNA is TGTGCCTGGAGTTTCCCAGGGCCCTACGAGCAGTACTTC. It yields the protein CAWSFPGPYEQYF.